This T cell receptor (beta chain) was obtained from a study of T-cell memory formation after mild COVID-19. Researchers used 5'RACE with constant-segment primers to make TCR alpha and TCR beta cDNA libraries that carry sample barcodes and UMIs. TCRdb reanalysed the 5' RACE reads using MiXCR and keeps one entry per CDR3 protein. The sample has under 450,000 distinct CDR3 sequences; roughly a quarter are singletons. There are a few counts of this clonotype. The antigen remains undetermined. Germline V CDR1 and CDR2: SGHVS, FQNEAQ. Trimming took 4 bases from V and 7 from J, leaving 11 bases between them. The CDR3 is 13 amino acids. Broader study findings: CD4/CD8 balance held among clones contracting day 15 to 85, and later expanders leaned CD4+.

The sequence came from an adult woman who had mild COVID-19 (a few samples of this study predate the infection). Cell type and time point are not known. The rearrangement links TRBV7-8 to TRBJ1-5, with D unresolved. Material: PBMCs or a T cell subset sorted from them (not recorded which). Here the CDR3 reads CASSYAPGQPQHF. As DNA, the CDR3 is TGTGCCAGCAGCTACGCCCCCGGACAGCCCCAGCATTTT.